The 4 T cell receptor beta chains reported below all come from one sample, sequenced in a study of control samples from healthy donors and cancer patients. The table came from immunoSEQ multiplex PCR; TCRdb's copy has only in-frame clones and leaves some out. The sample has around 75,000 clones, approximately 92% seen once. What was sequenced was blood. The origin of the receptors is a woman aged 60-75 years in good health.

J is TRBJ1-2 and V is TRBV28; 7 positions match TRBD1. V trimming: 2 bases; J trimming: 4 bases; junction bases outside the gene matches: 7. The CDR3 totals 15 residues. Germline V gene lookup returns CDR1 MDHEN and CDR2 SYDVKM. The CDR3 coding sequence is TGTGCCAGCAGTTTAGGGACAGAGAAAGTCTATGGCTACACCTTC. Translated, it gives CASSLGTEKVYGYTF.

V is TRBV6-5 and J is TRBJ1-6; D unclear. V was cut by 6 bases and J by 11 bases, with 17 bases left in between. This CDR3 region has 14 residues. The germline CDR1 and CDR2 sequences are MNHEY and SVGAGI. CDR3 loop: CASRQDPGDPPLHF. CDR3 sequence (DNA): TGTGCCAGCAGACAAGACCCGGGAGATCCACCCCTCCACTTT.

Written as DNA, the CDR3 is TGTGCCAGCGCGCCTAGCGGGAGGATCACCTACAATGAGCAGTTCTTC. This codes for CASAPSGRITYNEQFF. V and J are TRBV28 and TRBJ2-1; 11 bases match TRBD2. Trimming cost V 8 bases and J 2 bases; bases outside gene matches: 8. CDR1 and CDR2 from the germline V gene are MDHEN and SYDVKM. CDR3 length: 16 amino acids.

The rearrangement uses TRBV6-5 and TRBJ1-5; D is unclear. Germline-derived CDR1 and CDR2 are MNHEY and SVGAGI. V lost 2 bases and J lost 3, with 11 bases in between. The CDR3 has 15 amino acids. This CDR3 is CASSYRAKANQPQHF. The CDR3 nucleotides are TGTGCCAGCAGTTACCGGGCCAAAGCCAATCAGCCCCAGCATTTT.